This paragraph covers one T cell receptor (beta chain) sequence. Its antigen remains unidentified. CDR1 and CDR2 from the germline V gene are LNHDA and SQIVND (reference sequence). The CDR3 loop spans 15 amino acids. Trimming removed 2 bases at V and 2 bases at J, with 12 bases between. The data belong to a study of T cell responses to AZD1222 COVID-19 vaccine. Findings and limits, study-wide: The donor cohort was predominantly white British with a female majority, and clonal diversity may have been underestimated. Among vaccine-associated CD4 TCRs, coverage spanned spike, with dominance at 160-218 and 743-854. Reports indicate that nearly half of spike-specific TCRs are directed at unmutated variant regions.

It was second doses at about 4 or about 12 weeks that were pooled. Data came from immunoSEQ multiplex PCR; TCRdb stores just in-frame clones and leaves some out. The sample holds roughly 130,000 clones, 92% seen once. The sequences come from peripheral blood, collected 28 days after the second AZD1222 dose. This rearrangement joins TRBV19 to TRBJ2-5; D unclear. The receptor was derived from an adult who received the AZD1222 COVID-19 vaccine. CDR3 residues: CASSIFVLGQETQYF. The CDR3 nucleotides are TGTGCCAGTAGTATATTTGTCCTAGGACAAGAGACCCAGTACTTC.